The entry below gives a single TCR beta chain sequence along with its context. Antigen specificity is unknown. This sample was included in a study of T-cell memory formation after mild COVID-19. Study-wide context: Clusters were largely donor specific.

Study-wide results and caveats: Clones shrinking from day 15 to 85 showed even CD4/CD8 mixes; later expanders tilted CD4+. Clones from the second wave (peaking day 37) had unconfirmed SARS-CoV-2 specificity.

The V and J ends lost 0 bases and 2 bases, in that order; junction bases with no gene match: 2. CDR1 SGHRS and CDR2 YFSETQ come from the germline V gene. The CDR3 consists of 15 residues. 5'RACE primed at constant segments yielded TCR alpha and TCR beta cDNA libraries bearing sample barcodes and UMIs. In TCRdb, the 5' RACE reads were re-called with MiXCR into one record per CDR3 protein. The profile covers about 540,000 distinct CDR3 sequences, with roughly 21% appearing a single time and under 15% taken by the ten largest. The chain uses TRBV5-1 and TRBJ2-5; 9 bases map to TRBD1. The origin of this receptor is an adult woman who had mild COVID-19 (a few samples of this study predate the infection). Cell type and time point are not known. Sequencing was done on a sample of PBMCs or a T cell subset sorted from them (not recorded which). In DNA form, the CDR3 reads TGCGCCAGCAGCTTGGTGACAGGGGGACAAGAGACCCAGTACTTC. Translating it yields CASSLVTGGQETQYF. The full variable domain, with the rest looked up from reference TRBV5-1 and TRBJ2-5, is KAGVTQTPRYLIKTRGQQVTLSCSPISGHRSVSWYQQTPGQGLQFLFEYFSETQRNKGNFPGRFSGRQFSNSRSEMNVSTLELGDSALYLCASSLVTGGQETQYFGPGTRLLVL.